This is a list of T cell receptor beta chains from one sample in a study of shared clonotypes between healthy human individuals. Clones were read by immunoSEQ multiplex PCR, and TCRdb kept only the in-frame ones, dropping some. The top ten clones hold about a quarter of a sample with 550,000 to 750,000 clones, 92% of them seen once. Specimen: naive CD8+ T cells sorted from blood. The receptors stem from a man aged 25 to 40 in good health. The CDR3 runs from the conserved cysteine through the conserved F or W. A D gene is named only where the DNA matches it firmly. Not all rows give a size; the values are once, few, many and, for expanded clones, a class.

D gene,clone size,V gene,J gene,CDR3 protein,CDR3 DNA
TRBD2,.,TRBV10-3,TRBJ2-1,CAITFTGGHLF,TGTGCCATCACCTTTACGGGAGGGCACCTCTTC
.,.,TRBV11-2,TRBJ2-5,CAITLTMRDWETQYF,TGTGCCATAACTCTAACGATGAGGGATTGGGAGACCCAGTACTTC
.,.,TRBV7-9,TRBJ2-7,CASSSKTGYEQYF,TGTGCCAGCAGTTCGAAAACAGGTTACGAGCAGTACTTC
.,.,TRBV5-1,TRBJ1-2,CASATLANYGYTF,TGCGCCAGCGCTACTTTAGCTAACTATGGCTACACCTTC
TRBD1,.,TRBV4-2,TRBJ2-2,CASSQSTGGIVGELFF,TGTGCCAGCAGCCAATCTACAGGGGGCATCGTCGGGGAGCTGTTTTTT
TRBD1,few,TRBV27,TRBJ2-5,CASSLSTGRGTQYF,TGTGCCAGCAGTTTATCGACAGGGAGAGGGACCCAGTACTTC
TRBD1,.,TRBV27,TRBJ2-2,CASSLWTGAHTGELFF,TGTGCCAGCAGTCTTTGGACAGGGGCCCACACCGGGGAGCTGTTTTTT
.,.,TRBV5-8,TRBJ2-7,CASSLDRESYEQYF,TGTGCCAGCAGCTTGGACAGGGAATCCTACGAGCAGTACTTC
TRBD1,.,TRBV6-5,TRBJ2-3,CASSYRTGMEDTQYF,TGTGCCAGCAGTTATCGGACAGGGATGGAAGATACGCAGTATTTT
.,.,TRBV11-3,TRBJ2-3,CASSTPGRANTQYF,TGTGCCAGCAGCACCCCGGGACGTGCGAATACGCAGTATTTT
.,.,TRBV7-9,TRBJ1-5,CASSPWGADQPQHF,TGTGCCAGCAGCCCCTGGGGGGCTGATCAGCCCCAGCATTTT
.,.,TRBV6-1,TRBJ2-7,CASSPRLAPYEQYF,TGTGCCAGCAGTCCCCGACTTGCACCCTACGAGCAGTACTTC
TRBD2,.,TRBV7-6,TRBJ2-3,CASSHLAGSTDTQYF,TGTGCCAGCAGCCATCTAGCGGGAAGCACAGATACGCAGTATTTT
.,.,TRBV28,TRBJ1-5,CASSLEGHRRPQHF,TGTGCCAGCAGTTTGGAGGGACATCGTCGGCCCCAGCATTTT
.,once,TRBV9,TRBJ1-4,CASSVDGANEKLFF,TGTGCCAGCAGCGTAGATGGCGCTAATGAAAAACTGTTTTTT
.,.,TRBV5-4,TRBJ2-7,CASSPPGHPYEQYF,TGTGCCAGCAGCCCCCCAGGACATCCCTACGAGCAGTACTTC
TRBD1,.,TRBV11-3,TRBJ2-7,CASSHRQGNEQYF,TGTGCCAGCAGCCATAGACAGGGAAACGAGCAGTACTTC
.,.,TRBV5-1,TRBJ1-1,CASSLRMGYTEAFF,TGCGCCAGCAGCTTGAGGATGGGGTACACTGAAGCTTTCTTT
.,.,TRBV6-6,TRBJ2-7,CASSYLRSAAYEQYF,TGTGCCAGCAGTTACCTGCGGAGCGCTGCCTACGAGCAGTACTTC
TRBD2,.,TRBV27,TRBJ2-1,CASSFSGPARYEQFF,TGTGCCAGCAGTTTTAGCGGGCCCGCACGTTATGAGCAGTTCTTC
.,once,TRBV15,TRBJ2-1,CATSVFGYNEQFF,TGTGCCACCAGCGTGTTTGGCTACAATGAGCAGTTCTTC
TRBD1,.,TRBV11-2,TRBJ1-5,CASSLGTGGDQPQHF,TGTGCCAGCAGCTTAGGGACAGGGGGTGATCAGCCCCAGCATTTT
.,.,TRBV7-6,TRBJ2-7,CASSYRDSYEQYF,TGTGCCAGCAGCTACCGGGATTCCTACGAGCAGTACTTC
TRBD1,.,TRBV9,TRBJ1-5,CASSSGQGAQPQHF,TGTGCCAGCAGCAGCGGACAGGGCGCCCAGCCCCAGCATTTT
.,.,TRBV27,TRBJ2-1,CASSHIKMTSVEQFF,TGTGCCAGCAGTCACATTAAAATGACCTCCGTAGAGCAGTTCTTC
.,few,TRBV19,TRBJ1-3,CASSPGPSGNTIYF,TGTGCCAGTAGTCCAGGTCCCTCTGGAAACACCATATATTTT
TRBD1,.,TRBV7-3,TRBJ1-1,CASSLDRGLENTEAFF,TGTGCCAGCAGCTTAGACAGGGGGCTTGAGAACACTGAAGCTTTCTTT
TRBD1,.,TRBV7-9,TRBJ2-1,CASSRTDRVEQFF,TGTGCCAGCAGCCGCACTGACAGGGTTGAGCAGTTCTTC
.,.,TRBV2,TRBJ2-5,CASSEVPESQETQYF,TGTGCCAGCAGTGAAGTGCCAGAGAGCCAAGAGACCCAGTACTTC
.,.,TRBV10-1,TRBJ2-7,CASSFTSSEQYF,TGCGCCAGCAGCTTCACTAGTTCGGAGCAGTACTTC
.,.,TRBV20-1,TRBJ2-2,CSARVGTELFF,TGCAGTGCTAGAGTCGGGACAGAGCTGTTTTTT
.,.,TRBV29-1,TRBJ1-1,CSVVTPTNTEAFF,TGCAGCGTTGTGACACCTACTAACACTGAAGCTTTCTTT
.,.,TRBV5-5,TRBJ1-3,CASSLLPGNTIYF,TGTGCCAGCAGCTTGTTGCCTGGAAACACCATATATTTT
.,few,TRBV14,TRBJ2-1,CASSQQAGWSYNEQFF,TGTGCCAGCAGCCAACAGGCGGGGTGGTCCTACAATGAGCAGTTCTTC
.,.,TRBV29-1,TRBJ2-1,CSVPLGTASSYNEQFF,TGCAGCGTCCCCCTTGGGACGGCGAGCTCCTACAATGAGCAGTTCTTC
.,.,TRBV4-1,TRBJ2-1,CASSPGGGRANEQFF,TGCGCCAGCAGCCCCGGGGGCGGGAGAGCGAATGAGCAGTTCTTC
.,.,TRBV5-6,TRBJ2-7,CASSLGNEQYF,TGTGCCAGCAGCTTGGGGAACGAGCAGTACTTC